This paragraph covers one T cell receptor (beta chain) sequence. Germline-derived CDR1 and CDR2 are SEHNR and FQNEAQ (reference sequence). V was shortened by 10 bases and J by 6 bases, with 18 bases between the two germline ends. This CDR3 region has 13 residues. The sample originates from a study of blood T cell repertoires in COVID-19. Libraries were prepared by immunoSEQ multiplex PCR; TCRdb keeps only in-frame clonotypes and omits some of them. The sample yields about 270,000 clones, around 90% seen once. The gene calls are TRBV7-9 and TRBJ1-2; D is perhaps TRBD1 (5 bases). The material sequenced was PBMCs or T cells enriched from blood (not recorded which). This TCR derives from a young woman who had recovered from COVID-19. The CDR3 spells CATLGGLSDGYTF. In nucleotides, the CDR3 is TGTGCCACCTTGGGGGGGTTATCCGATGGCTACACCTTC.